These 15 T cell receptor beta chains were all obtained from the same sample, sequenced in a study of ipilimumab plus nivolumab after autologous stem cell transplantation. Here immunoSEQ multiplex PCR was the method, and the copy in TCRdb shows in-frame clones only, minus some. This sample has about 19,000 clones, with around 81% found just once. This specimen consisted of PBMCs, obtained in a trial of ipilimumab plus nivolumab as post-transplant consolidation. The receptors were sampled from a male donor with diffuse large B-cell lymphoma.

The chain links TRBV11-1 to TRBJ1-2; D gene uncertain. This CDR3 contains 13 residues. Germline V CDR1 and CDR2: SGHAT, FQDESV (reference sequence). V was clipped by 2 bases and J by 8 bases, with 12 bases between them. The DNA of the CDR3 is TGTGCCAGCAGCTTAACCCAAGTGGAGGGCTACACCTTC. Protein: CASSLTQVEGYTF.

The chain links TRBV5-1 to TRBJ2-1; D gene unclear. The V gene's germline CDR1 is SGHRS and CDR2 YFSETQ. CDR3 length: 14 residues. Trimming pared 4 bases from V and 6 bases from J, leaving 14 bases between. The DNA for the CDR3 is TGCGCCAGCAGCGGGCGGACCCAAAGCAATGAGCAGTTCTTC. The encoded protein is CASSGRTQSNEQFF.

The rearrangement uses TRBV5-1 and TRBJ2-3, with TRBD1 as a possible D gene (6 bases). The V gene lost 2 bases and the J gene lost 9 bases, with 10 bases spanning the gap. Looked up from germline, CDR1 is SGHRS and CDR2 is YFSETQ. CDR3 length: 12 residues. CDR3 in DNA: TGCGCCAGCAGCTTAGGGCAGGGGACGCAGTATTTT. Protein: CASSLGQGTQYF. The full variable domain, in which reference TRBV5-1 and TRBJ2-3 provide the parts outside the CDR3, is KAGVTQTPRYLIKTRGQQVTLSCSPISGHRSVSWYQQTPGQGLQFLFEYFSETQRNKGNFPGRFSGRQFSNSRSEMNVSTLELGDSALYLCASSLGQGTQYFGPGTRLTVL.

Only one count was recorded for this clone. Here the CDR3 reads CASSVGLAGATGELFF. The CDR3 region has the DNA TGTGCCAGCAGCGTGGGACTAGCGGGGGCCACCGGGGAGCTGTTTTTT. J is TRBJ2-2 and V is TRBV9; 14 bases agree with TRBD2. CDR3 length equals 16 residues. Germline values: CDR1 SGDLS, CDR2 YYNGEE. With 2 bases clipped from V and 4 bases from J, the junction kept 1 base outside the gene matches.

The chain links TRBV27 to TRBJ1-5; D is possibly TRBD1 (5 bases). V lost 6 bases and J lost 3, with 15 bases in between. From germline, CDR1 is MNHEY and CDR2 SMNVEV (reference sequence). The CDR3 is 15 residues long. The CDR3 DNA follows: TGTGCCAGCAGCCAGCGGGGGATAGCCAATCAGCCCCAGCATTTT. Its translation: CASSQRGIANQPQHF.

In its sample, this clone ranks as medium-sized. The chain combines TRBV5-1 with TRBJ2-7; D is unresolved. The CDR3 covers 14 residues. Trimming cost V 1 base and J 0 bases, with 8 bases left between them. CDR1 SGHRS and CDR2 YFSETQ come from the germline V gene. The DNA for the CDR3 is TGCGCCAGCAGCTTGTCGCGGAACTCCTACGAGCAGTACTTC. This encodes CASSLSRNSYEQYF.

The V and J genes are TRBV6-1 and TRBJ1-2, with 7 positions matching TRBD1. J gave up 7 bases and V 6 bases, and 5 bases lay outside the gene matches. The CDR3 sequence is 12 residues long. The germline gives CDR1 MNHNS, CDR2 SASEGT. The CDR3 loop is CASRDTGAGYTF. CDR3 DNA: TGTGCCAGCAGGGACACAGGGGCTGGCTACACCTTC.

V is TRBV6-6 and J is TRBJ1-3; no firm D call. Germline V gives CDR1 MNHNY, CDR2 SVGAGI (reference sequence). The CDR3 is made up of 15 amino acids. V was cut by 0 bases and J by 0 bases, with 6 bases left in between. CDR3 sequence: CASSYSKDSGNTIYF. CDR3 bases: TGTGCCAGCAGTTACTCAAAGGACTCTGGAAACACCATATATTTT.

The rearrangement links TRBV5-4 to TRBJ2-5; 11 positions agree with TRBD2. The DNA end is more similar to TRBJ2-7, so the J call may be wrong. This CDR3 comprises 17 residues. Per germline, CDR1 SGHNT and CDR2 YYREEE (reference sequence). CDR3 DNA sequence: TGTGCCCTCGCCGGGACTAGCGGCCACACGAGCTCCTACGAGCAGTACTTC. This gives the protein CALAGTSGHTSSYEQYF.

The chain is built from TRBV6-5 and TRBJ2-7; perhaps D is TRBD1 or TRBD2 (6 bases each). The V gene's germline CDR1 is MNHEY and CDR2 SVGAGI. The CDR3 has 15 amino acids. V lost 6 bases, J lost 2 bases, and 17 bases lay in between. The CDR3 is CASSLRGGATYEQYF. DNA for the CDR3: TGTGCCAGCAGCCTCAGGGGCGGGGCTACCTACGAGCAGTACTTC.

The chain has TRBV6-6 and TRBJ1-6, with D possibly matching TRBD1 (5 bases). CDR3 length: 14 amino acids. The germline V gene encodes CDR1 MNHNY and CDR2 SVGAGI (reference sequence). V shed 3 bases and J shed 8 bases, with 11 bases lying between them. The CDR3 is CASSYSGGDSPLHF. CDR3 DNA sequence: TGTGCCAGCAGTTATTCGGGGGGGGATTCACCCCTCCACTTT.

This rearrangement joins TRBV6-1 to TRBJ1-3; TRBD1 matches 10 bases. Looked up from germline, CDR1 is MNHNS and CDR2 is SASEGT. CDR3 length: 13 residues. Unmatched junction bases numbered 0, after V lost 8 bases and J lost 2 bases. The CDR3 loop is CASDRGPGNTIYF. CDR3 sequence (DNA): TGTGCCAGCGACAGGGGGCCTGGAAACACCATATATTTT.

The chain joins TRBV19 to TRBJ1-1, with 11 bases that match TRBD1. Germline V gene lookup returns CDR1 LNHDA and CDR2 SQIVND (reference sequence). CDR3 length: 18 residues. V lost 4 bases, J lost 3 bases, and 13 bases stayed unmatched. The CDR3 DNA sequence: TGTGCCAGTAGTACCCTCCCGGGACAGGGGGGACAATACACTGAAGCTTTCTTT. This gives the protein CASSTLPGQGGQYTEAFF.

V usage is TRBV25-1 and J usage is TRBJ1-1; D ambiguous. Trimming left V 5 bases short and J 2 bases short, with 12 bases between. CDR3 length equals 14 residues. The germline V gene has CDR1 MGHDK and CDR2 SYGVNS. Here the CDR3 reads CASSSGQFNTEAFF. The CDR3 bases are TGTGCCAGCAGTAGTGGGCAGTTCAACACTGAAGCTTTCTTT.

The V gene is TRBV25-1, the J gene TRBJ1-4, with D hard to call. The V end lost 1 base, the J end lost 8 bases, and 14 bases lay between the germline ends. Germline V gives CDR1 MGHDK, CDR2 SYGVNS. The CDR3 runs to 15 residues. DNA of the CDR3: TGTGCCAGCAGTGAATGGGCAGGAGGTCGGGAAAAACTGTTTTTT. Translation: CASSEWAGGREKLFF.